These T cell receptor beta chains were read from a single sample in a study of T-cell reconstitution after alpha-beta-depleted transplantation in children. TCRdb processed the PCR reads anew with MiXCR; each CDR3 protein has one entry. The sample has roughly 300,000 distinct CDR3 sequences; 9.9% are singletons. Sequencing used PBMCs from the stem cell graft donor, obtained from the stem cell graft. The receptor set was obtained from a human donor who donated a stem cell graft to a child with SCID. The CDR3 runs from the conserved cysteine through the conserved F or W. The order of the fields is V gene, D gene, J gene, clone size, CDR3 DNA, CDR3 protein. A D gene is named only where the DNA matches it firmly. Size is omitted from some rows. Given values are once, few, many or a class for expanded clones.

V gene: TRBV6-1
D gene: TRBD2
J gene: TRBJ2-5
clone size: .
CDR3 DNA: TGTGCCAGCAGCCCCGGCGGGGGTCTAGAGACCCAGTACTTC
CDR3 protein: CASSPGGGLETQYF

V gene: TRBV6-2/TRBV6-3
D gene: .
J gene: TRBJ2-2
clone size: .
CDR3 DNA: TGTGCCAGCAGTTACTCTCCACTAGTGGAGCTGTTTTTT
CDR3 protein: CASSYSPLVELFF

V gene: TRBV5-1
D gene: .
J gene: TRBJ2-7
clone size: .
CDR3 DNA: TGCGCCAGCAGCTTCCTAACAGGCCTTGGCGAGCAGTACTTC
CDR3 protein: CASSFLTGLGEQYF

V gene: TRBV7-3
D gene: .
J gene: TRBJ2-1
clone size: .
CDR3 DNA: TGTGCCAGCAGCGACGAGCTCTACGGGGATGAGCAGTTCTTC
CDR3 protein: CASSDELYGDEQFF

V gene: TRBV10-3
D gene: TRBD2
J gene: TRBJ2-2
clone size: few
CDR3 DNA: TGTGCCATGGCAGCGGGGGCAAACACCGGGGAGCTGTTTTTT
CDR3 protein: CAMAAGANTGELFF

V gene: TRBV14
D gene: .
J gene: TRBJ2-1
clone size: few
CDR3 DNA: TGTGCCAGCAGCCCCCTTTCCGTTCCTGGGCAGTTCTTC
CDR3 protein: CASSPLSVPGQFF

V gene: TRBV5-1
D gene: TRBD2
J gene: TRBJ2-3
clone size: many
CDR3 DNA: TGCGCCAGCAGCTCACTAGCGAGCACAGATACGCAGTATTTT
CDR3 protein: CASSSLASTDTQYF

V gene: TRBV20-1
D gene: .
J gene: TRBJ2-1
clone size: .
CDR3 DNA: TGCAGTGCCCTGGACAGAAACAACCACAATGAGCAGTTCTTC
CDR3 protein: CSALDRNNHNEQFF

V gene: TRBV2
D gene: TRBD1
J gene: TRBJ2-7
clone size: .
CDR3 DNA: TGTGCCAGCAGTTTGGGGACAGGGGCATCGGAGCAGTACTTC
CDR3 protein: CASSLGTGASEQYF

V gene: TRBV5-1
D gene: TRBD2
J gene: TRBJ2-5
clone size: .
CDR3 DNA: TGCGCCAGCAGTCTTTGGAGCGGGGGGGCCGAGACCCAGTACTTC
CDR3 protein: CASSLWSGGAETQYF

V gene: TRBV5-5
D gene: .
J gene: TRBJ2-2
clone size: .
CDR3 DNA: TGTGCCAGCAGCCAAACCATCCTTTCTAACACCGGGGAGCTGTTTTTT
CDR3 protein: CASSQTILSNTGELFF

V gene: TRBV12-3/TRBV12-4
D gene: TRBD1
J gene: TRBJ1-5
clone size: few
CDR3 DNA: TGTGCCAGCAGTTTGACAGGGAGTAACAATCAGCCCCAGCATTTT
CDR3 protein: CASSLTGSNNQPQHF

V gene: TRBV5-1
D gene: .
J gene: TRBJ2-7
clone size: few
CDR3 DNA: TGCGCCAGCAGCTTGGTGACTGTTTCCTACGAGCAGTACTTC
CDR3 protein: CASSLVTVSYEQYF

V gene: TRBV7-8
D gene: TRBD2
J gene: TRBJ2-3
clone size: few
CDR3 DNA: TGTGCCAGCAGCTTATTCGCGGGGGTCGGCACAGATACGCAGTATTTT
CDR3 protein: CASSLFAGVGTDTQYF

V gene: TRBV7-9
D gene: .
J gene: TRBJ2-1
clone size: few
CDR3 DNA: TGTGCCAGCAGCTTAGCCCCTCCCCTCAATGAGCAGTTCTTC
CDR3 protein: CASSLAPPLNEQFF

V gene: TRBV12-5
D gene: TRBD1
J gene: TRBJ1-6
clone size: few
CDR3 DNA: TGTGCTAGTGGGCTCGGGACAGCGCAAAATTCACCCCTCCACTTT
CDR3 protein: CASGLGTAQNSPLHF

V gene: TRBV5-6
D gene: .
J gene: TRBJ2-2
clone size: few
CDR3 DNA: TGTGCCAGCAGCTTACCGTTTGCAGGGGAGCTGTTTTTT
CDR3 protein: CASSLPFAGELFF

V gene: TRBV5-4
D gene: TRBD1
J gene: TRBJ2-5
clone size: few
CDR3 DNA: TGTGCCAGCAGCCAAGGGACAGGGGATGAGACCCAGTACTTC
CDR3 protein: CASSQGTGDETQYF

V gene: TRBV5-1
D gene: TRBD1
J gene: TRBJ2-7
clone size: few
CDR3 DNA: TGCGCCAGCAGCTTGGCGGTATTGAGGACAGGAATAGGCGAGCAGTACTTC
CDR3 protein: CASSLAVLRTGIGEQYF

V gene: TRBV9
D gene: TRBD2
J gene: TRBJ2-2
clone size: .
CDR3 DNA: TGTGCCAGCAGCGCGACTAGCACGGTGGCCGGGGAGCTGTTTTTT
CDR3 protein: CASSATSTVAGELFF

V gene: TRBV20-1
D gene: TRBD2
J gene: TRBJ2-1
clone size: .
CDR3 DNA: TGCAGTGCTAGAATTCTTGGACTAGGGACTGGGTTCTACAATGAGCAGTTCTTC
CDR3 protein: CSARILGLGTGFYNEQFF

V gene: TRBV3-1
D gene: TRBD1
J gene: TRBJ2-7
clone size: few
CDR3 DNA: TGTGCCAGCAGCCAATCGGGACAGGGAGCCGAGCAGTACTTC
CDR3 protein: CASSQSGQGAEQYF

V gene: TRBV27
D gene: .
J gene: TRBJ1-4
clone size: few
CDR3 DNA: TGTGCCAGCAGGCTCCTCGGGGGGAATAATGAAAAACTGTTTTTT
CDR3 protein: CASRLLGGNNEKLFF

V gene: TRBV5-1
D gene: .
J gene: TRBJ2-5
clone size: many
CDR3 DNA: TGCGCCAGCAGCCTGGACTTGGACCAAGAGACCCAGTACTTC
CDR3 protein: CASSLDLDQETQYF

V gene: TRBV27
D gene: .
J gene: TRBJ2-7
clone size: many
CDR3 DNA: TGTGCCAGCAGTTTAGGTGCGAGAAGATACGAGCAGTACTTC
CDR3 protein: CASSLGARRYEQYF

V gene: TRBV7-9
D gene: TRBD2
J gene: TRBJ2-2
clone size: .
CDR3 DNA: TGTGCCAGCAGCTCCGGTCTAGCGGGTGGCGGGGAGCTGTTTTTT
CDR3 protein: CASSSGLAGGGELFF

V gene: TRBV29-1
D gene: .
J gene: TRBJ2-7
clone size: .
CDR3 DNA: TGCAGCGTTGAAGATGACCCAGGCGGCTACGAGCAGTACTTC
CDR3 protein: CSVEDDPGGYEQYF

V gene: TRBV10-3
D gene: TRBD2
J gene: TRBJ2-1
clone size: few
CDR3 DNA: TGTGCCATCAGTGAGTCAGTAGCGGGGTACAATGAGCAGTTCTTC
CDR3 protein: CAISESVAGYNEQFF

V gene: TRBV6-5
D gene: TRBD1
J gene: TRBJ2-7
clone size: .
CDR3 DNA: TGTGCCAGCAATCTTAGGGGACAGGGTCCGTACGAGCAGTACTTC
CDR3 protein: CASNLRGQGPYEQYF

V gene: TRBV12-3/TRBV12-4
D gene: .
J gene: TRBJ2-5
clone size: many
CDR3 DNA: TGTGCCAGCAGTTTGAACAGAGCGGGGACCCAGTACTTC
CDR3 protein: CASSLNRAGTQYF

V gene: TRBV14
D gene: .
J gene: TRBJ2-3
clone size: few
CDR3 DNA: TGTGCCAGCAGCCAGCTCACAGGGATCACAGATACGCAGTATTTT
CDR3 protein: CASSQLTGITDTQYF

V gene: TRBV14
D gene: .
J gene: TRBJ2-1
clone size: few
CDR3 DNA: TGTGCCAGCAGCCAAGCGACAGGTCAAGCGGAGCAGTTCTTC
CDR3 protein: CASSQATGQAEQFF

V gene: TRBV5-6
D gene: .
J gene: TRBJ1-1
clone size: few
CDR3 DNA: TGTGCCAGCAGCGTACCGGAGGGATGGGGGGACACTGAAGCTTTCTTT
CDR3 protein: CASSVPEGWGDTEAFF

V gene: TRBV10-3
D gene: TRBD2
J gene: TRBJ2-7
clone size: few
CDR3 DNA: TGTGCCACCTCTAGCGGGGAAAGCTCCTACGAGCAGTACTTC
CDR3 protein: CATSSGESSYEQYF

V gene: TRBV11-1
D gene: .
J gene: TRBJ2-1
clone size: .
CDR3 DNA: TGTGCCAGCAGCCCCCGGGTGGAGGGGGAAAGCTCCTACAATGAGCAGTTCTTC
CDR3 protein: CASSPRVEGESSYNEQFF

V gene: TRBV7-3
D gene: .
J gene: TRBJ2-3
clone size: few
CDR3 DNA: TGTGCCAGCAGCTTTTTGGACTACACAGATACGCAGTATTTT
CDR3 protein: CASSFLDYTDTQYF

V gene: TRBV27
D gene: TRBD1
J gene: TRBJ2-6
clone size: .
CDR3 DNA: TGTGCCAGCAGTCCGACAGGGTACGGGGCCAACGTCCTGACTTTC
CDR3 protein: CASSPTGYGANVLTF

V gene: TRBV20-1
D gene: .
J gene: TRBJ1-5
clone size: few
CDR3 DNA: TGCAGTGCTAGAGGGCCAAATCAGCCCCAGCATTTT
CDR3 protein: CSARGPNQPQHF

V gene: TRBV12-3/TRBV12-4
D gene: .
J gene: TRBJ1-6
clone size: few
CDR3 DNA: TGTGCCAGCCGGAGGGACATCGATAATTCACCCCTCCACTTT
CDR3 protein: CASRRDIDNSPLHF

V gene: TRBV20-1
D gene: TRBD2
J gene: TRBJ2-3
clone size: few
CDR3 DNA: TGCAGTGCTACGGGACTAGCAGTTAGCACAGATACGCAGTATTTT
CDR3 protein: CSATGLAVSTDTQYF

V gene: TRBV7-7
D gene: .
J gene: TRBJ2-3
clone size: .
CDR3 DNA: TGTGCTAGCAGCTTAGGGAACGGGGATACGCAGTATTTT
CDR3 protein: CASSLGNGDTQYF

V gene: TRBV20-1
D gene: TRBD2
J gene: TRBJ2-2
clone size: .
CDR3 DNA: TGCAGTGCTAGAGAGGGCGGGGGGTACACCGGGGAGCTGTTTTTT
CDR3 protein: CSAREGGGYTGELFF

V gene: TRBV6-5
D gene: .
J gene: TRBJ2-3
clone size: .
CDR3 DNA: TGTGACAGCAGTTACAAAGGGTCAGATACGCAGTATTTT
CDR3 protein: CDSSYKGSDTQYF

V gene: TRBV6-1
D gene: .
J gene: TRBJ1-1
clone size: few
CDR3 DNA: TGTGCCAGCAGTGGCGGAGTTACTGAAGCTTTCTTT
CDR3 protein: CASSGGVTEAFF

V gene: TRBV5-1
D gene: .
J gene: TRBJ1-2
clone size: few
CDR3 DNA: TGCGCCAGCAGCTTGGAAGGGAGTAATGGCTACACCTTC
CDR3 protein: CASSLEGSNGYTF

V gene: TRBV10-3
D gene: TRBD1
J gene: TRBJ2-3
clone size: few
CDR3 DNA: TGTGCCATCAGTGATTTCATGGACAGGTCAACTACAGATACGCAGTATTTT
CDR3 protein: CAISDFMDRSTTDTQYF

V gene: TRBV5-1
D gene: TRBD2
J gene: TRBJ2-1
clone size: few
CDR3 DNA: TGCGCCAGCAGCTTCGTTACTCTAGCGGGGGCATCTAACTCCTACAATGAGCAGTTCTTC
CDR3 protein: CASSFVTLAGASNSYNEQFF

V gene: TRBV9
D gene: TRBD2
J gene: TRBJ2-3
clone size: few
CDR3 DNA: TGTGCCAGCAGCGTAGCTACTAGCGCCGATACGCAGTATTTT
CDR3 protein: CASSVATSADTQYF

V gene: TRBV12-3/TRBV12-4
D gene: .
J gene: TRBJ2-7
clone size: many
CDR3 DNA: TGTGCCAGCAGTGCCAACGAGCAGTACTTC
CDR3 protein: CASSANEQYF

V gene: TRBV25-1
D gene: .
J gene: TRBJ2-7
clone size: few
CDR3 DNA: TGTGCCAGCAGTGAAGCCCCGCGCGACGAGCAGTACTTC
CDR3 protein: CASSEAPRDEQYF

V gene: TRBV5-1
D gene: .
J gene: TRBJ1-1
clone size: many
CDR3 DNA: TGCGCCAGCAGCTTGGCGGCGAGGGGATCTGAAGCTTTCTTT
CDR3 protein: CASSLAARGSEAFF